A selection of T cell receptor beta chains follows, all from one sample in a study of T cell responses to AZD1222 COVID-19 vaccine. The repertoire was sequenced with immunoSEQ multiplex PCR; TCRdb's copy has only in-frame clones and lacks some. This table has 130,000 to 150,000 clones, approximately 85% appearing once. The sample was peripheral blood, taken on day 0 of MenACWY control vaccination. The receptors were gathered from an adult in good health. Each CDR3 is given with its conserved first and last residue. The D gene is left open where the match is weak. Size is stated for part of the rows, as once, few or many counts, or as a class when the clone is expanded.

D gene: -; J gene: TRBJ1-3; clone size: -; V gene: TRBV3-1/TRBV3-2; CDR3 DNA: TGTGCCAGCAGCCCCAGGACCTTCCCCTCTGGAAACACCATATATTTT; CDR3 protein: CASSPRTFPSGNTIYF
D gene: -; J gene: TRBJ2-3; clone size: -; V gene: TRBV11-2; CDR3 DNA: TGTGCCAGCAGCTTAGTACCCCTGGGCGGGGAAGAGTATTTT; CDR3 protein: CASSLVPLGGEEYF
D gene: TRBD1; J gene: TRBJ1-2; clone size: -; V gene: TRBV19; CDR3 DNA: TGTGCCAGTAGTACTACGGACAGGGGATCAGAAAACTATGGCTACACCTTC; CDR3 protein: CASSTTDRGSENYGYTF
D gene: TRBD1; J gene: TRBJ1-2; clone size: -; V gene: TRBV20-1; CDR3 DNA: TGCAGTGCTGGTGGACAGGCTAACTATGGCTACACCTTC; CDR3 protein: CSAGGQANYGYTF
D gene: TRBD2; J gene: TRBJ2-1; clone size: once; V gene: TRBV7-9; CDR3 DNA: TGTGCCAGCAGCCCCCCTGCGGGGGGGGCGAGCTCCTACAATGAGCAGTTCTTC; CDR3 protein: CASSPPAGGASSYNEQFF
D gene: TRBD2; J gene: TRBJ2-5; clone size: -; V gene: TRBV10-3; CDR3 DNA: TGTGCCATCAGTGAGGAAGGACTAGCGGGGGGCAGGGAGACCCAGTACTTC; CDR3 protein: CAISEEGLAGGRETQYF
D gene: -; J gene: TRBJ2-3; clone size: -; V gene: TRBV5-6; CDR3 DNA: TGTGCCAGCAGCTTACAGGGCAGCAGCACAGATACGCAGTATTTT; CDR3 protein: CASSLQGSSTDTQYF
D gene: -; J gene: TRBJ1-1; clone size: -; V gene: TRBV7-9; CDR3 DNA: TGTGCCAGCAGCTCTGCGACTGAAGCTTTCTTT; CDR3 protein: CASSSATEAFF
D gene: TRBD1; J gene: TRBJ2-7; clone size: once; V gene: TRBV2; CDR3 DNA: TGTGCCAGCGGCGGAATAGACAGGGACTCCTACGAGCAGTACTTC; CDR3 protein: CASGGIDRDSYEQYF
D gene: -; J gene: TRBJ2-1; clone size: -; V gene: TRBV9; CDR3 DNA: TGTGCCAGCAGCGTAGGCAGGGGGGTGGGCAATGAGCAGTTCTTC; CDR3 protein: CASSVGRGVGNEQFF
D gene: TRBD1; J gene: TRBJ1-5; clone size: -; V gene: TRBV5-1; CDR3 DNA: TGCGCCAGCAGCTTCAGGGGGGATCAGCCCCAGCATTTT; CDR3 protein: CASSFRGDQPQHF
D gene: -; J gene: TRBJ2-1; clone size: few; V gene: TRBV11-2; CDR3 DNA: TGTGCCAGCAGCCCCACCAGGCATGAGCAGTTCTTC; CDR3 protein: CASSPTRHEQFF
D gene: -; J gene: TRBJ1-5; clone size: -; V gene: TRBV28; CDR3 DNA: TGTGCCAGCAGTTTAATGTCGGGAGTTCGGCAGCCCCAGCATTTT; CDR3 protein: CASSLMSGVRQPQHF
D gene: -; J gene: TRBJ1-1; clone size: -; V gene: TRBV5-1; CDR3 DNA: TGCGCCAGCAGCTTGGGGGCAACAGGGCTGAACACTGAAGCTTTCTTT; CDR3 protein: CASSLGATGLNTEAFF
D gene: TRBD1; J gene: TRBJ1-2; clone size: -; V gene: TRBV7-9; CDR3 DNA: TGTGCCAGCAGCTATACCGGGACAGGGGATGGCTACACCTTC; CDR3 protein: CASSYTGTGDGYTF
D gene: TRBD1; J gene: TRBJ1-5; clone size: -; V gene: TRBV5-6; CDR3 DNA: TGTGCCAGCAGCCGTGGACAGGGAATCTATAGCAATCAGCCCCAGCATTTT; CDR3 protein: CASSRGQGIYSNQPQHF
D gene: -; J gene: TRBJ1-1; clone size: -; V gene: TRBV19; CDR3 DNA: TGTGCCAGTATGAGGCAGGGTGACACTGAAGCTTTCTTT; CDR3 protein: CASMRQGDTEAFF
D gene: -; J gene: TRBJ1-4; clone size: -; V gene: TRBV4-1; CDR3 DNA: TGCGCCAGCAGCCAAGAAGCTAATGAAAAACTGTTTTTT; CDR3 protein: CASSQEANEKLFF
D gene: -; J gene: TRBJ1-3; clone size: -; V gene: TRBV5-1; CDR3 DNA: TGCGCCAGCAGCTTCGGTCAAGGTTCCTCTGGAAACACCATATATTTT; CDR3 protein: CASSFGQGSSGNTIYF
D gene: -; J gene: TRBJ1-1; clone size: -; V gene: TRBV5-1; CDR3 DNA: TGCGCCAGCAGCCGGGGGCAGGCCACAATGAACACTGAAGCTTTCTTT; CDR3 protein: CASSRGQATMNTEAFF
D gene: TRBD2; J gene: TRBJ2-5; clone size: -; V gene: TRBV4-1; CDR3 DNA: TGCGCCAGCAGCCAAGATGCTAGCGGGGGGAGGCAAGAGACCCAGTACTTC; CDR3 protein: CASSQDASGGRQETQYF
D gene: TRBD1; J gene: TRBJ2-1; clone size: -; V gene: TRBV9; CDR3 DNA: TGTGCCAGCAGCGTAGCTAAAGGGGGCTTAGAGCAGTTCTTC; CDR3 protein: CASSVAKGGLEQFF
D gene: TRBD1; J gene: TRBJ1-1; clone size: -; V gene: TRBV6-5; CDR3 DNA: TGTGCCAGCATCAAGAGGACAGGGGGACTGACTGAAGCTTTCTTT; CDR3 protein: CASIKRTGGLTEAFF
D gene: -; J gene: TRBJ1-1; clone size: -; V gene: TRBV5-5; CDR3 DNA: TGTGCCAGCACCTTCCAACAGGGAAATCCAGCTTTCTTT; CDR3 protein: CASTFQQGNPAFF
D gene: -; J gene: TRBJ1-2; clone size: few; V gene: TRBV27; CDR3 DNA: TGTGCCAGCAATGCGCCCGGGAGGTATGGCTACACCTTC; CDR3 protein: CASNAPGRYGYTF
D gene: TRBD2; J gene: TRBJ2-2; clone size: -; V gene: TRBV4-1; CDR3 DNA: TGCGCCAGCAGCCAAGAGGATCGGGGGGTACGATCCGGGGAGCTGTTTTTT; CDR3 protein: CASSQEDRGVRSGELFF
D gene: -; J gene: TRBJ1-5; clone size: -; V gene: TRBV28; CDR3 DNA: TGTGCCAGCAGTCCCTCGGGTTGGCCCAATCAGCCCCAGCATTTT; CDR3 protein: CASSPSGWPNQPQHF
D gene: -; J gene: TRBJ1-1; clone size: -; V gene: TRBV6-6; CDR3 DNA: TGTGCCAGCACCCTGGGGGCAGGCAACACTGAAGCTTTCTTT; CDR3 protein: CASTLGAGNTEAFF
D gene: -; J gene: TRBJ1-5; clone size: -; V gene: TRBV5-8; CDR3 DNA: TGTGCCAGCAGCTCCCGACGGTCCAATCAGCCCCAGCATTTT; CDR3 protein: CASSSRRSNQPQHF
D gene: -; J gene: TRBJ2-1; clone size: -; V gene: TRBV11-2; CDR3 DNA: TGTGCCAGCACCGGGGGACTTTCCAATGAGCAGTTCTTC; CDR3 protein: CASTGGLSNEQFF
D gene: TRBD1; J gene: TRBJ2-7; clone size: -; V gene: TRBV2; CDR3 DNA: TGTGCCAGCAGTGATCGGACAGGGTTCTACGAGCAGTACTTC; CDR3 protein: CASSDRTGFYEQYF
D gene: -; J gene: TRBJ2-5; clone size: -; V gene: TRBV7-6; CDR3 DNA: TGTGCCAGCAGCCCTTCCCCCGAGACAGGTCAAGAGACCCAGTACTTC; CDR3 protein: CASSPSPETGQETQYF
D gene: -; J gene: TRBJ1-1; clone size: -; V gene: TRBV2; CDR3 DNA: TGTGCCAGCAGTGAAGCTGGGGGAAGGACTAACACTGAAGCTTTCTTT; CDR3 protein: CASSEAGGRTNTEAFF
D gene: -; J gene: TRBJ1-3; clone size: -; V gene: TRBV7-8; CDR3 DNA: TGTGCCAGCAGCTTCGCCATGGGCCCTGGAAACACCATATATTTT; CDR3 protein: CASSFAMGPGNTIYF
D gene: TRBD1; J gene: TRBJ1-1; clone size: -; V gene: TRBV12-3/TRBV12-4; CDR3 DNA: TGTGCCAGCAGTCCCGACAGGGCTGAAGCTTTCTTT; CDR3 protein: CASSPDRAEAFF
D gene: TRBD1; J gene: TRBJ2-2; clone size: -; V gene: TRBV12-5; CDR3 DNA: TGTGCTAGTGGCCCAACTGGGACAGGGAACACCGGGGAGCTGTTTTTT; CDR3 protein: CASGPTGTGNTGELFF
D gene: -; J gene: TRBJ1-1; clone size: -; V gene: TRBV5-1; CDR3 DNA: TGCGCCAGCTGGACGGACACGAACACTGAAGCTTTCTTT; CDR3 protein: CASWTDTNTEAFF
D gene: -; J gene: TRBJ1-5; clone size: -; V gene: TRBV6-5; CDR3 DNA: TGTGCCAGCAGTCCCACTGGTGGGGCCCAGCATTTT; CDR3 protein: CASSPTGGAQHF
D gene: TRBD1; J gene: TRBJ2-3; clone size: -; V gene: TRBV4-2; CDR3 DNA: TGTGCCAGCAGCCGGGGACAGGGGGACACAGATACGCAGTATTTT; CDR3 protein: CASSRGQGDTDTQYF
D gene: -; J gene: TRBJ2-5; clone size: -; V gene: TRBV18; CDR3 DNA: TGTGCCAGCAAGGAGGGAGGGACAGTCCAAGAGACCCAGTACTTC; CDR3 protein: CASKEGGTVQETQYF